These T cell receptor beta chains were read from a single sample in a study of CD8 T cells in ankylosing spondylitis. MiXCR, applied by TCRdb to the 5' RACE reads, yields one record per CDR3 protein. The table includes some 400,000 distinct CDR3 sequences, about 20% detected once. Specimen: blood, either unsorted or a sorted T cell fraction (not recorded which). The source is a male donor with ankylosing spondylitis. The CDR3 runs from the conserved cysteine through the conserved F or W. D genes are given only for firm matches. A clone size is listed for some rows: how often the clone was seen (once, few, many), or a class if it is expanded.

J gene: TRBJ2-1; V gene: TRBV4-3; clone size: NA; D gene: NA; CDR3 protein: CASSPDSTYNEQFF; CDR3 DNA: TGCGCCAGCAGTCCGGACTCAACCTACAATGAGCAGTTCTTC
J gene: TRBJ2-3; V gene: TRBV9; clone size: NA; D gene: TRBD2; CDR3 protein: CASSILAGEADTQYF; CDR3 DNA: TGTGCCAGCAGCATTCTAGCGGGAGAGGCAGATACGCAGTATTTT
J gene: TRBJ2-1; V gene: TRBV2; clone size: NA; D gene: TRBD2; CDR3 protein: CASTRLAGEIEQFF; CDR3 DNA: TGTGCCAGCACCAGACTAGCGGGAGAGATTGAGCAGTTCTTC
J gene: TRBJ2-1; V gene: TRBV5-1; clone size: NA; D gene: TRBD2; CDR3 protein: CASSGAGLAGYNEQFF; CDR3 DNA: TGCGCCAGCAGCGGGGCCGGACTAGCGGGTTACAATGAGCAGTTCTTC
J gene: TRBJ1-5; V gene: TRBV3-1; clone size: NA; D gene: NA; CDR3 protein: CASSQEVGQPQHF; CDR3 DNA: TGTGCCAGCAGCCAAGAAGTAGGCCAGCCCCAGCATTTT
J gene: TRBJ2-1; V gene: TRBV5-1; clone size: NA; D gene: TRBD2; CDR3 protein: CASSLVGLAGPLSSYNEQFF; CDR3 DNA: TGCGCCAGCAGCTTGGTAGGACTAGCGGGCCCTCTTAGCTCCTACAATGAGCAGTTCTTC
J gene: TRBJ2-2; V gene: TRBV6-1; clone size: NA; D gene: NA; CDR3 protein: CASSGLGGELFF; CDR3 DNA: TGTGCCAGCAGTGGGCTGGGCGGGGAGCTGTTTTTT
J gene: TRBJ2-2; V gene: TRBV5-1; clone size: NA; D gene: TRBD2; CDR3 protein: CASSSVLAGGTGELFF; CDR3 DNA: TGCGCCAGCAGCTCGGTCCTAGCGGGAGGTACCGGGGAGCTGTTTTTT
J gene: TRBJ2-7; V gene: TRBV28; clone size: few; D gene: TRBD2; CDR3 protein: CASKPGTKGVEQYF; CDR3 DNA: TGTGCCAGCAAACCCGGGACTAAAGGGGTCGAGCAGTACTTC
J gene: TRBJ2-2; V gene: TRBV5-6; clone size: NA; D gene: TRBD1; CDR3 protein: CASSFTGTVNTGELFF; CDR3 DNA: TGTGCCAGCAGCTTTACCGGGACAGTTAACACCGGGGAGCTGTTTTTT
J gene: TRBJ1-3; V gene: TRBV29-1; clone size: NA; D gene: NA; CDR3 protein: CSVGDSGNTIYF; CDR3 DNA: TGCAGCGTGGGGGATTCTGGAAACACCATATATTTT
J gene: TRBJ2-7; V gene: TRBV7-2; clone size: NA; D gene: TRBD2; CDR3 protein: CASSLVSTSGGLYEQYF; CDR3 DNA: TGTGCCAGCAGCTTAGTTTCGACTAGCGGGGGATTATACGAGCAGTACTTC
J gene: TRBJ2-7; V gene: TRBV7-9; clone size: NA; D gene: NA; CDR3 protein: CASSAEMTVTEQYF; CDR3 DNA: TGTGCCAGCAGCGCAGAAATGACAGTCACCGAGCAGTACTTC
J gene: TRBJ1-2; V gene: TRBV5-1; clone size: few; D gene: NA; CDR3 protein: CASSPGTPARGYTF; CDR3 DNA: TGCGCCAGCAGCCCCGGGACTCCGGCTAGAGGCTACACCTTC
J gene: TRBJ2-1; V gene: TRBV7-8; clone size: NA; D gene: TRBD2; CDR3 protein: CASSSLAGSVDEQFF; CDR3 DNA: TGTGCCAGCAGCTCCCTAGCGGGATCGGTTGATGAGCAGTTCTTC
J gene: TRBJ2-3; V gene: TRBV12-3/TRBV12-4; clone size: few; D gene: NA; CDR3 protein: CASSRSRNTDTQYF; CDR3 DNA: TGTGCCAGCAGTCGTAGTAGGAACACAGATACGCAGTATTTT
J gene: TRBJ2-4; V gene: TRBV5-1; clone size: many; D gene: TRBD2; CDR3 protein: CASSLVASGSGNIQYF; CDR3 DNA: TGCGCCAGCAGCTTGGTGGCTAGCGGGAGTGGAAACATTCAGTACTTC
J gene: TRBJ2-7; V gene: TRBV27; clone size: NA; D gene: TRBD1; CDR3 protein: CASSRWTGDREQYF; CDR3 DNA: TGTGCCAGCAGTCGGTGGACAGGGGATCGCGAGCAGTACTTC
J gene: TRBJ1-5; V gene: TRBV6-1; clone size: few; D gene: TRBD1; CDR3 protein: CASRAPAGQGEYSNQPQHF; CDR3 DNA: TGTGCCAGCAGGGCACCAGCGGGACAGGGAGAATATAGCAATCAGCCCCAGCATTTT
J gene: TRBJ2-4; V gene: TRBV18; clone size: NA; D gene: TRBD2; CDR3 protein: CASSPQVLAAAKNIQYF; CDR3 DNA: TGTGCCAGCTCACCACAAGTACTAGCGGCCGCCAAAAACATTCAGTACTTC
J gene: TRBJ1-2; V gene: TRBV30; clone size: NA; D gene: NA; CDR3 protein: CAWGGTAKGYTF; CDR3 DNA: TGTGCCTGGGGGGGGACGGCCAAGGGCTACACCTTC
J gene: TRBJ2-7; V gene: TRBV12-3/TRBV12-4; clone size: NA; D gene: NA; CDR3 protein: CASRQGGGPYEQYF; CDR3 DNA: TGTGCCAGCAGACAGGGGGGGGGGCCCTACGAGCAGTACTTC